Included here is one TCR beta chain sequence, with context. What it binds is not known. No conserved phenylalanine or tryptophan is present at the end of the CDR3, so a read error is the likely explanation. Active ophthalmopathy (CAS at least 3, NOSPECS at least 4), lasting under 3 months. Exclusion covered patients with other autoimmune diseases or uncontrolled infections (as well as pregnancy or lactation). The entry originates in a study of Graves' ophthalmopathy and Graves' hyperthyroidism. As for the study in general: Peripheral blood samples were taken at initial diagnosis, before any treatment. Findings and limits, study-wide: Clonotypes were expanded in thyroid at above 0.001 frequency, and most also appeared in blood.

The sequenced template was RNA, covering the TCR beta CDR3 region. RT-PCR with HTBI primers came first, then second-round multiplex PCR. TCRdb recomputed calls from the multiplex PCR reads with MiXCR, one row per CDR3 protein. This sample has approximately 700,000 distinct CDR3 sequences, with approximately 40% found just once. The sequencing input was peripheral blood. The receptor comes from an adult man with Graves' ophthalmopathy.

This chain's CDR3 is CSMAPLAPEAFL. DNA for the CDR3: TGCAGCATGGCCCCTCTGGCCCCTGAAGCTTTCCTT. The chain recombines TRBV20-1 with TRBJ1-1; D remains unclear. Germline assignment: CDR1 DFQATT and CDR2 SNEGSKA (reference sequence). The CDR3 covers 12 residues.